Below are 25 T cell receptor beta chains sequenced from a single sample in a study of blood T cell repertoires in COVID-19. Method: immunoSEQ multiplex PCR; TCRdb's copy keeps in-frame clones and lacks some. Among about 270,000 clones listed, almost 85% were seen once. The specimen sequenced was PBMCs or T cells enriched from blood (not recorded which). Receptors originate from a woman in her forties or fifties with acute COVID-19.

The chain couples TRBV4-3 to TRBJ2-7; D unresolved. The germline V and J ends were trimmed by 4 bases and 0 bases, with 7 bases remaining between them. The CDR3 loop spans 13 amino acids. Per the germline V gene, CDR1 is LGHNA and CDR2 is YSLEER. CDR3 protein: CASSPGFSYEQYF. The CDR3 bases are TGCGCCAGCAGCCCCGGTTTCTCCTACGAGCAGTACTTC.

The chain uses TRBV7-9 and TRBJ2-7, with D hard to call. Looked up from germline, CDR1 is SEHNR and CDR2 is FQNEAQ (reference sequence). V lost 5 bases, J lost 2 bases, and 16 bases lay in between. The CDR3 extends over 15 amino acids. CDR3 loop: CASSLPSTVTYEQYF. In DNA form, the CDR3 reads TGTGCCAGCAGCCTACCCTCGACTGTAACCTACGAGCAGTACTTC.

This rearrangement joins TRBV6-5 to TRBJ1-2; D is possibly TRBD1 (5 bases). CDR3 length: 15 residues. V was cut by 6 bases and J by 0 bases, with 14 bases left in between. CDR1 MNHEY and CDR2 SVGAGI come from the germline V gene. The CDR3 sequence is CASSRNGGANYGYTF. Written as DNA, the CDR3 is TGTGCCAGCAGCCGCAACGGGGGGGCTAACTATGGCTACACCTTC.

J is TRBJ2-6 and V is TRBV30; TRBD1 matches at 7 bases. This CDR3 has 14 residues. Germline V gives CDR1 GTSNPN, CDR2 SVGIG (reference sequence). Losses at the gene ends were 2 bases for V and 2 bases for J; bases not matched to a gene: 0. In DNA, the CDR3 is TGTGCCTGGAGTAGGGGGCCTGGGGCCAACGTCCTGACTTTC. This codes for CAWSRGPGANVLTF.

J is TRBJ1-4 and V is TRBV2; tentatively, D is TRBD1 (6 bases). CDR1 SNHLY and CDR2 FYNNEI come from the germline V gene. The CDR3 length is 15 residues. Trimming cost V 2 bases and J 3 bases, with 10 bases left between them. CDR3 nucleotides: TGTGCCAGCAGTGAACATCAGGGGTCTAATGAAAAACTGTTTTTT. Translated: CASSEHQGSNEKLFF.

DNA of the CDR3: TGCAGTGCAAGTACGCCTCCCACTAGCACAGATACGCAGTATTTT. It specifies CSASTPPTSTDTQYF. The chain links TRBV20-1 to TRBJ2-3, with no clear D. The V end lost 6 bases, the J end lost 0 bases, and 16 bases lay between the germline ends. Germline lookup yields CDR1 DFQATT and CDR2 SNEGSKA (reference sequence). CDR3 length equals 15 residues.

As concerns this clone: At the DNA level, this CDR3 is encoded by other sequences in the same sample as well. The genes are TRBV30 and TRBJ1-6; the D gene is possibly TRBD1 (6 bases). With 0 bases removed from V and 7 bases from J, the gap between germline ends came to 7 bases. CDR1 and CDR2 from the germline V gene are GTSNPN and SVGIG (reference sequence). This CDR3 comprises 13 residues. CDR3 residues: CAWSVQGNSPLHF. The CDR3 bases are TGTGCCTGGAGTGTACAGGGCAATTCACCCCTCCACTTT.

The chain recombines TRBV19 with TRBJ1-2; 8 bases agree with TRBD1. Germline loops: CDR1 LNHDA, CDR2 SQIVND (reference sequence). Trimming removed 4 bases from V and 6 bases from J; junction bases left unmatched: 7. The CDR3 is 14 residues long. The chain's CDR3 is CASSTPGQGHGYTF. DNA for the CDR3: TGTGCCAGTAGTACTCCTGGACAGGGACATGGCTACACCTTC.

The CDR3 here is CATSKERTSYEQYF. The CDR3 nucleotides read TGTGCCACCAGCAAGGAAAGAACTAGTTACGAGCAGTACTTC. J is TRBJ2-7 and V is TRBV15, with a tentative D call TRBD2 (5 bases). Germline lookup yields CDR1 LNHNV and CDR2 YYDKDF (reference sequence). V lost 4 bases, J lost 4 bases, and 14 bases lay in between. The CDR3 loop spans 14 amino acids.

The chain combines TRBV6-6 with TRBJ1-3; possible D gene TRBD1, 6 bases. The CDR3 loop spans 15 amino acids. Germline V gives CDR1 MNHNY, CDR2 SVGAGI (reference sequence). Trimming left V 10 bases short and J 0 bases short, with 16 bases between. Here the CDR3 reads CATKDRQSSGNTIYF. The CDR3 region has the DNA TGTGCCACCAAAGACAGGCAAAGCTCTGGAAACACCATATATTTT.

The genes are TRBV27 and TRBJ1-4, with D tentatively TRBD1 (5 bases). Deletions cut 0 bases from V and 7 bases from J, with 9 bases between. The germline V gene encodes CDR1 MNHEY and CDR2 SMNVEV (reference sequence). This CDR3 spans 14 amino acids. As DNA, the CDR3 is TGTGCCAGCAGTTTATCAGGGGTGGGTGAAAAACTGTTTTTT. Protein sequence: CASSLSGVGEKLFF.

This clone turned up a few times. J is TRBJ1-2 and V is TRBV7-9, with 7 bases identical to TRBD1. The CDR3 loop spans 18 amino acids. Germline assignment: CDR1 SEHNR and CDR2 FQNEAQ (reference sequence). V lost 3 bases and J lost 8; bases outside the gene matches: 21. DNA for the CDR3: TGTGCCAGCAGCTTGGGATGGGAAGACAGGGCGGATTCGCGAGGCTACACCTTC. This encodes CASSLGWEDRADSRGYTF. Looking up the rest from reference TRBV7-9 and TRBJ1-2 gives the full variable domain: DTGVSQNPRHKITKRGQNVTFRCDPISEHNRLYWYRQTLGQGPEFLTYFQNEAQLEKSRLLSDRFSAERPKGSFSTLEIQRTEQGDSAMYLCASSLGWEDRADSRGYTFGSGTRLTVV.

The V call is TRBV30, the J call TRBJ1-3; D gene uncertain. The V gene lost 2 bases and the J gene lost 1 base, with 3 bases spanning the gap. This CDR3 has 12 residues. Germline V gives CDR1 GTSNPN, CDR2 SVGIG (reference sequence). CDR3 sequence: CAWSPSGNTIYF. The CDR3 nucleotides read TGTGCCTGGAGTCCGTCTGGAAACACCATATATTTT.

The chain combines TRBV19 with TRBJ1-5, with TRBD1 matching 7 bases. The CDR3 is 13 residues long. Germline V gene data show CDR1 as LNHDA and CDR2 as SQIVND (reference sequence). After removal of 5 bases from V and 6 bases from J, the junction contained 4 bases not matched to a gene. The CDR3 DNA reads TGTGCCAGTAGTGTGGCAGGGGGTCAGCCCCAGCATTTT. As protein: CASSVAGGQPQHF.

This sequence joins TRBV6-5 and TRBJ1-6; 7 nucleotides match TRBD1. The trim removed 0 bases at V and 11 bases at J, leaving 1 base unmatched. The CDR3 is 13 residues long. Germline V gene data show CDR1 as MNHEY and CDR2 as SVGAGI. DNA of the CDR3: TGTGCCAGCAGTTACTCGACAGGGACACCCCTCCACTTT. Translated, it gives CASSYSTGTPLHF.

CDR3 loop: CASSPGQGLHQPQHF. The CDR3 nucleotides read TGTGCCAGCTCACCCGGACAGGGTCTTCATCAGCCCCAGCATTTT. The rearrangement links TRBV18 to TRBJ1-5; 8 positions agree with TRBD1. After removal of 3 bases from V and 5 bases from J, the junction contained 6 bases not matched to a gene. There are 15 residues in the CDR3. From germline, CDR1 is KGHSH and CDR2 LQKENI. Together with reference TRBV18 and TRBJ1-5, the CDR3 gives the full variable domain: NAGVMQNPRHLVRRRGQEARLRCSPMKGHSHVYWYRQLPEEGLKFMVYLQKENIIDESGMPKERFSAEFPKEGPSILRIQQVVRGDSAAYFCASSPGQGLHQPQHFGDGTRLSIL.

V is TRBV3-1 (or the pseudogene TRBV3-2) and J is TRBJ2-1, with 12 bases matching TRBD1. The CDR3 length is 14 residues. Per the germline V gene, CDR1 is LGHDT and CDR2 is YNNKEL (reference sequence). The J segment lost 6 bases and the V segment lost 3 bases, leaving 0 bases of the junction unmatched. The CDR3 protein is CASSQGQGANEQFF. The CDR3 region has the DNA TGTGCCAGCAGCCAGGGACAGGGGGCCAATGAGCAGTTCTTC.

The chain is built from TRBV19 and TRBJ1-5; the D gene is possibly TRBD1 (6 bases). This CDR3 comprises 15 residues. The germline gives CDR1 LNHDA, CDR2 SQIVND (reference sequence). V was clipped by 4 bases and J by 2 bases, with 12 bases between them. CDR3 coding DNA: TGTGCCAGTAGTAACCGGGACACCCGCAATCAGCCCCAGCATTTT. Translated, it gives CASSNRDTRNQPQHF.

CDR3 nucleotide sequence: TGTGCCAGCAGCTTGAACAAAGCTGAAGCTTTCTTT. Encoded protein: CASSLNKAEAFF. The chain joins TRBV11-3 to TRBJ1-1; D not resolved. CDR3 length: 12 amino acids. Trimming stripped 3 bases from V and 6 bases from J, with 8 bases between. The germline gives CDR1 SGHNT, CDR2 YENEEA.

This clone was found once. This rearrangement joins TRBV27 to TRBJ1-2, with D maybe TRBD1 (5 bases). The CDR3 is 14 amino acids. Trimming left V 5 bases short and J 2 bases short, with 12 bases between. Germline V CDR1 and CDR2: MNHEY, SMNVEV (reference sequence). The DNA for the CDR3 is TGTGCCAGCAGTGATCCAGGGCAAAACTATGGCTACACCTTC. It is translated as CASSDPGQNYGYTF.

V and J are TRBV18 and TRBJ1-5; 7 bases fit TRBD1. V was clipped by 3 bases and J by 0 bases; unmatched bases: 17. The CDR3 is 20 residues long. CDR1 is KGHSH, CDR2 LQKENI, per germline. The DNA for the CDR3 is TGTGCCAGCTCACCTCGACCGACAGGGACAACCCTTAATAGCAATCAGCCCCAGCATTTT. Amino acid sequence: CASSPRPTGTTLNSNQPQHF.

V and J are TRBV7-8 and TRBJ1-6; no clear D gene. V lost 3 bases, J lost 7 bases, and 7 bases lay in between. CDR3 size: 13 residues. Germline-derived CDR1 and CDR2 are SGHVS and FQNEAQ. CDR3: CASSFSGNSPLHF. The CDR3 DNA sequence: TGTGCCAGCAGCTTTTCAGGAAATTCACCCCTCCACTTT.

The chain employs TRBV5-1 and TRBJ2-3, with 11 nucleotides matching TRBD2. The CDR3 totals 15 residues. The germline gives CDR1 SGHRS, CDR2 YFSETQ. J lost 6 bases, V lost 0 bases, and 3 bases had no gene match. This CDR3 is CASSLVSGGADTQYF. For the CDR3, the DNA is TGCGCCAGCAGCTTGGTTAGCGGGGGGGCGGATACGCAGTATTTT.

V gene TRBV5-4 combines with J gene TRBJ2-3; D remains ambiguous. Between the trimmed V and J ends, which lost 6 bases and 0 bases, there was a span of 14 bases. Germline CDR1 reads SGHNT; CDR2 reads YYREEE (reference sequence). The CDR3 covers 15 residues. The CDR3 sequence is CASTALLTSTDTQYF. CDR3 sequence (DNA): TGTGCCAGCACAGCTTTATTGACTAGCACAGATACGCAGTATTTT.

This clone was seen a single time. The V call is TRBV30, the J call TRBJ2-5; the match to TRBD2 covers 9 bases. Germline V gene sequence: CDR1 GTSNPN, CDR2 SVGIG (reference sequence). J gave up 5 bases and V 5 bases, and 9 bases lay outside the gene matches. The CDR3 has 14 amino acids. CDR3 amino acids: CAWSLAGISETQYF. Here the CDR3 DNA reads TGTGCCTGGTCTCTAGCGGGGATTTCGGAGACCCAGTACTTC.